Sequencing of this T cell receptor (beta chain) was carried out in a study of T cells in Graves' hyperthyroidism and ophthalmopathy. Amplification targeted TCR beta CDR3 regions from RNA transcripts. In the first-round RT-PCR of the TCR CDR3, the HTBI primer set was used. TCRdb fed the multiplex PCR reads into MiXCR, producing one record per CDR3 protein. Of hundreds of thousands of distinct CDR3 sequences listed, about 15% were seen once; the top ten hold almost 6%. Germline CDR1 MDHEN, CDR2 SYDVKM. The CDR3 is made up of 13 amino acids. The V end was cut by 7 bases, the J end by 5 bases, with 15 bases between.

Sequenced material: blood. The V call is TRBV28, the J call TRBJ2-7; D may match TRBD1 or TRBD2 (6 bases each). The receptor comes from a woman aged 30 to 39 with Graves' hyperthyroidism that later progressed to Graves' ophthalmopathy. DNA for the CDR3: TGTGCCAGCAACATCGGGGGCTACAACGAGCAGTACTTC. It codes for CASNIGGYNEQYF. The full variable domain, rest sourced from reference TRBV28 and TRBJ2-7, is DVKVTQSSRYLVKRTGEKVFLECVQDMDHENMFWYRQDPGLGLRLIYFSYDVKMKEKGDIPEGYSVSREKKERFSLILESASTNQTSMYLCASNIGGYNEQYFGPGTRLTVT.